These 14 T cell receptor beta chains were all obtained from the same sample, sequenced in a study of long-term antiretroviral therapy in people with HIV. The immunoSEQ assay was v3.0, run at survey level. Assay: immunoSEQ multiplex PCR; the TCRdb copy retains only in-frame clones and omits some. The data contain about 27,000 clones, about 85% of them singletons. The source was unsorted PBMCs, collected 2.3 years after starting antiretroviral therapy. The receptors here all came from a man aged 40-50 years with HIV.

In nucleotides, the CDR3 is TGTGCCAGCTCACAGTACAGGGGGTACTACGAGCAGTACTTC. Amino acids: CASSQYRGYYEQYF. The V gene is TRBV18, the J gene TRBJ2-7; 8 positions match TRBD1. This CDR3 has 14 residues. Germline V gene data show CDR1 as KGHSH and CDR2 as LQKENI. The V and J ends lost 4 bases and 3 bases, in that order; junction bases with no gene match: 5.

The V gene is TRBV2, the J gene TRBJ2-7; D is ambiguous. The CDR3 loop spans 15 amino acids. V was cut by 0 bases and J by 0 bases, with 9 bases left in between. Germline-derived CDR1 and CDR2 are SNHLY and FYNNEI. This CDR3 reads CASSEAGSVSYEQYF. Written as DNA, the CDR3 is TGTGCCAGCAGTGAAGCGGGAAGCGTCTCCTACGAGCAGTACTTC.

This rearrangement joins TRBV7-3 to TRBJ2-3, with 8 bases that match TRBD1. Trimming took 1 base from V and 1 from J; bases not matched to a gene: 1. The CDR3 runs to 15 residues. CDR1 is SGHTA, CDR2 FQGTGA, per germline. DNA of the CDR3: TGTGCCAGCAGCTTAAAGACAGGGGGCACAGATACGCAGTATTTT. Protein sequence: CASSLKTGGTDTQYF.

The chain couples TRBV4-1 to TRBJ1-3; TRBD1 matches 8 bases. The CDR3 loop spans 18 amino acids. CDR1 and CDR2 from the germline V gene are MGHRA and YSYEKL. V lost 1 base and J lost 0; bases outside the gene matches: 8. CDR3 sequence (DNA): TGCGCCAGCAGCCAAGGGCATTATGGACAGGGCTCTGGAAACACCATATATTTT. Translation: CASSQGHYGQGSGNTIYF.

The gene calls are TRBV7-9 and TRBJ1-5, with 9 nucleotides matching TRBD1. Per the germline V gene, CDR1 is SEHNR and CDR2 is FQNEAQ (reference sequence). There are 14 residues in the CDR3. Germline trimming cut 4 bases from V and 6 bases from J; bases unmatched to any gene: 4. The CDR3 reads CASSSGQGRQPQHF. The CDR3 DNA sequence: TGTGCCAGCAGCTCCGGACAGGGGCGTCAGCCCCAGCATTTT.

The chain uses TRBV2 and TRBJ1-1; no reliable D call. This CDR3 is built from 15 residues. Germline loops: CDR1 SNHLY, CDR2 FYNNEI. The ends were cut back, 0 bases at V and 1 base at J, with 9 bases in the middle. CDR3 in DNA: TGTGCCAGCAGTGAAGCAGGGATGAAGAACACTGAAGCTTTCTTT. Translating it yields CASSEAGMKNTEAFF.

Here the CDR3 DNA reads TGTGCCAGCAGTGAAGACAGGGGGGACACTGAAGCTTTCTTT. Its protein is CASSEDRGDTEAFF. The V gene is TRBV6-1, the J gene TRBJ1-1, with TRBD1 matching over 8 bases. The junction had 1 base not matched to a gene; V was cut back by 1 base and J by 3 bases. Per the germline V gene, CDR1 is MNHNS and CDR2 is SASEGT. This CDR3 has 14 amino acids.

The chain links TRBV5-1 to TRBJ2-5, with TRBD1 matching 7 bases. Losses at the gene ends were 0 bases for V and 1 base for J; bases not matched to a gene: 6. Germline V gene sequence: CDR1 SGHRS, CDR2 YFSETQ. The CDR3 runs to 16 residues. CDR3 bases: TGCGCCAGCAGCTTGGGGGGGACAGCGACCCAAGAGACCCAGTACTTC. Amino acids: CASSLGGTATQETQYF.

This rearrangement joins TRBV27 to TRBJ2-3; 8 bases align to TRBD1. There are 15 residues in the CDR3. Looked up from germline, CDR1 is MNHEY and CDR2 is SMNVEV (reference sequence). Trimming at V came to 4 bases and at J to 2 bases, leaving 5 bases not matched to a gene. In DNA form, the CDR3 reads TGTGCCAGCAGTTCAGACAGGGGCTACACAGATACGCAGTATTTT. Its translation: CASSSDRGYTDTQYF.

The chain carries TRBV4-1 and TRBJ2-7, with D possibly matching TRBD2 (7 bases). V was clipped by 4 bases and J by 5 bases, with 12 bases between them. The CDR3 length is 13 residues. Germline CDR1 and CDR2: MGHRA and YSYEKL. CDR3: CASSPRGGHEQYF. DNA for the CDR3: TGCGCCAGCAGCCCCCGCGGGGGCCACGAGCAGTACTTC.

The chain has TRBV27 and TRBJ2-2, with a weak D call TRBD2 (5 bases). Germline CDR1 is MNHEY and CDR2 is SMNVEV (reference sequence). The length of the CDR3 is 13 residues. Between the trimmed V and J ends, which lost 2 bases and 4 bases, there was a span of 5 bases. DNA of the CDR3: TGTGCCAGCAGTTTAGGAGGCACCGGGGAGCTGTTTTTT. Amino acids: CASSLGGTGELFF.

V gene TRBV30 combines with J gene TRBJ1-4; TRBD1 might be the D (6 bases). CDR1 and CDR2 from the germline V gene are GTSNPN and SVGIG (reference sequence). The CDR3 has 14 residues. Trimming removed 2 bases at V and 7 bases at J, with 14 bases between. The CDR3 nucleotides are TGTGCCTGGAGTATCGGACGGGGGGCTGAAAAACTGTTTTTT. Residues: CAWSIGRGAEKLFF.

The CDR3 sequence is CASSLDRGNSPLHF. CDR3 in DNA: TGTGCCAGCAGCTTGGACAGGGGTAATTCACCCCTCCACTTT. The gene calls are TRBV7-8 and TRBJ1-6; 9 bases map to TRBD1. Losses at the gene ends were 3 bases for V and 6 bases for J; bases not matched to a gene: 0. The length of the CDR3 is 14 residues. Germline V gene sequence: CDR1 SGHVS, CDR2 FQNEAQ.

This CDR3 reads CARQGTHGVQETQYF. DNA of the CDR3: TGTGCCAGACAGGGGACCCACGGGGTCCAAGAGACCCAGTACTTC. The gene calls are TRBV2 and TRBJ2-5, with 7 bases lining up with TRBD1. This CDR3 is built from 15 residues. V lost 9 bases and J lost 1; bases outside the gene matches: 11. Germline assignment: CDR1 SNHLY and CDR2 FYNNEI.